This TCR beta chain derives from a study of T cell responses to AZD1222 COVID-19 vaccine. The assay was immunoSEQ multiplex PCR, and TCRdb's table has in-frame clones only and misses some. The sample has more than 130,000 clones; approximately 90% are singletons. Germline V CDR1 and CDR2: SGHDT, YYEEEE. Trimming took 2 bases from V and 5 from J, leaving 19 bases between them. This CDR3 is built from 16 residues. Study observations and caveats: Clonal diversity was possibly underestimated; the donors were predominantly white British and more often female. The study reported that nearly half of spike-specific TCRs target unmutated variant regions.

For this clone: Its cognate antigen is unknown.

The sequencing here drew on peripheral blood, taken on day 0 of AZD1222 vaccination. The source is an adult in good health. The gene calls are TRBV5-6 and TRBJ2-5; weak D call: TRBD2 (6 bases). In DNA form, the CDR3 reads TGTGCCAGCAGCTTCCGCGGGGCGGTGGATTATGAGACCCAGTACTTC. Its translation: CASSFRGAVDYETQYF.